This passage covers 26 T cell receptor beta chains from one sample sequenced in a study of blood T cell repertoires in COVID-19. Method: immunoSEQ multiplex PCR; TCRdb's copy keeps in-frame clones and lacks some. The sample includes 100,000 to 150,000 clones, about 92% seen only once; the top ten take 3.5% to 5.5%. The material sequenced was peripheral blood. All receptors derive from a man aged 60-69 years with COVID-19, enrolled during active disease.

A note on this clone: The sample contains more than one DNA sequence encoding this CDR3. The chain uses TRBV30 and TRBJ2-7; TRBD2 agrees at 7 bases. V lost 4 bases to trimming and J lost 3 bases; unmatched junction nucleotides: 3. Germline-derived CDR1 and CDR2 are GTSNPN and SVGIG (reference sequence). This CDR3 has 12 residues. CDR3: CAWTSGDYEQYF. DNA for the CDR3: TGTGCCTGGACTAGCGGAGACTACGAGCAGTACTTC.

This clone appeared a single time. The V and J genes are TRBV2 and TRBJ1-1; the D is unclear. V lost 6 bases and J lost 0, with 8 bases in between. This CDR3 has 13 residues. CDR1 and CDR2 (germline): SNHLY, FYNNEI. The CDR3 DNA sequence: TGTGCCAGCAGCCTTGACATGAACACTGAAGCTTTCTTT. Its translation is CASSLDMNTEAFF.

The chain links TRBV6-5 to TRBJ1-5; no firm D call. CDR1 is MNHEY and CDR2 is SVGAGI in the germline V gene. The CDR3 has 13 residues. V lost 2 bases to trimming and J lost 4 bases, with 6 bases between them. As DNA, the CDR3 is TGTGCCAGCAGTTACGACACTAATCAGCCCCAGCATTTT. Translation gives CASSYDTNQPQHF.

The chain joins TRBV6-5 to TRBJ2-1; D is uncertain. The CDR3 extends over 14 amino acids. Looked up from germline, CDR1 is MNHEY and CDR2 is SVGAGI. V lost 4 bases, J lost 9 bases, and 16 bases lay in between. CDR3 sequence reads: CASSLRSRKSEQFF. CDR3 nucleotide sequence: TGTGCCAGCAGTTTGAGGTCTCGGAAGTCTGAGCAGTTCTTC.

The gene calls are TRBV28 and TRBJ1-4; TRBD1 agrees at 7 bases. Germline trimming cut 3 bases from V and 7 bases from J; bases unmatched to any gene: 5. The V gene's germline CDR1 is MDHEN and CDR2 SYDVKM. The CDR3 spans 14 residues. The CDR3 spells CASSLRGRSEKLFF. CDR3 DNA: TGTGCCAGCAGTTTGAGGGGGCGGTCTGAAAAACTGTTTTTT.

V is TRBV27 and J is TRBJ2-3; 11 bases fit TRBD2. The V gene's germline CDR1 is MNHEY and CDR2 SMNVEV (reference sequence). The V gene end was trimmed by 2 bases and the J gene end by 0 bases; junction bases not matched to a gene: 1. The CDR3 totals 16 residues. The CDR3 bases are TGTGCCAGCAGTTTACGACTAGCGGGAAGCACAGATACGCAGTATTTT. Encoded protein: CASSLRLAGSTDTQYF.

This chain uses TRBV12-3 or TRBV12-4 with TRBJ2-1; 10 bases fit TRBD2. V trimming: 4 bases; J trimming: 9 bases; junction bases outside the gene matches: 3. The CDR3 is made up of 13 amino acids. The CDR3 is CASSSSGRGEQFF. DNA for the CDR3: TGTGCCAGCAGTTCTAGCGGGAGAGGTGAGCAGTTCTTC.

This clone is a singleton in its sample. The rearrangement uses TRBV28 and TRBJ2-3, with a weak D call TRBD2 (6 bases). Trimming shortened V by 7 bases and J by 6 bases, and 23 bases separated the two germline ends. The CDR3 extends over 16 amino acids. Germline values: CDR1 MDHEN, CDR2 SYDVKM. CDR3 nucleotides: TGTGCCAGCACCTCTAGGGGAGGCGGGATGAGGGATACGCAGTATTTT. Translation gives CASTSRGGGMRDTQYF.

CDR3 sequence reads: CASSLDRGQTQYF. The CDR3 DNA reads as TGCGCCAGCAGCCTTGACAGGGGTCAGACCCAGTACTTC. V is TRBV10-1 and J is TRBJ2-5; 8 nucleotides align to TRBD1. This CDR3 contains 13 residues. Trimming at V came to 6 bases and at J to 6 bases, leaving 6 bases not matched to a gene. CDR1 is WNHNN and CDR2 is SYGVQD in the germline V gene (reference sequence).

V and J are TRBV6-6 and TRBJ1-5; 8 bases match TRBD1. Trimming took 6 bases from V and 9 from J; bases not matched to a gene: 16. The CDR3 sequence is 16 residues long. The germline V gene has CDR1 MNHNY and CDR2 SVGAGI (reference sequence). The CDR3 region is CASSRSDRGDRAPQHF. The DNA of the CDR3 is TGTGCCAGCAGCCGATCCGACAGGGGCGATAGAGCGCCCCAGCATTTT.

This clone was observed a single time. The rearrangement links TRBV24-1 to TRBJ2-3, with 9 nucleotides matching TRBD1. Looked up from germline, CDR1 is KGHDR and CDR2 is SFDVKD. The CDR3 covers 13 residues. Losses at the gene ends were 9 bases for V and 6 bases for J; bases not matched to a gene: 6. The CDR3 sequence: CATGGQGADTQYF. The CDR3 nucleotides are TGTGCCACCGGGGGACAGGGAGCCGATACGCAGTATTTT.

The CDR3, as DNA: TGTGCTAGTGGTGCCGGGACTAGCGGGAGGGTTATCTACAATGAGCAGTTCTTC. Protein sequence: CASGAGTSGRVIYNEQFF. The chain uses TRBV12-5 and TRBJ2-1, with 16 bases that match TRBD2. CDR1 and CDR2 from the germline V gene are LGHNT and FRNRAP. Trimming at V came to 5 bases and at J to 3 bases, leaving 7 bases not matched to a gene. The CDR3 spans 18 residues.

Here the CDR3 DNA reads TGTGCCAGCAGCGGCAGGGGGTACGATCAGCCCCAGCATTTT. Residues: CASSGRGYDQPQHF. The J gene is TRBJ1-5, the V gene TRBV5-8, with 7 nucleotides matching TRBD1. This CDR3 comprises 14 residues. The V gene end was trimmed by 4 bases and the J gene end by 5 bases; junction bases not matched to a gene: 6. CDR1 SGHTS and CDR2 YDEGEE come from the germline V gene.

V and J are TRBV2 and TRBJ1-3, with a tentative D call TRBD1 (6 bases). Germline V CDR1 and CDR2: SNHLY, FYNNEI. The CDR3 is 13 amino acids. Trimming took off 7 bases at V and 4 bases at J, with 11 bases between the two ends. CDR3 in DNA: TGTGCCAGCAAGGGGGTTTACGGAAACACCATATATTTT. This codes for CASKGVYGNTIYF.

Only one count was recorded for this clone. CDR3 residues: CSVAEDTQYF. CDR3 sequence (DNA): TGCAGCGTAGCGGAAGATACGCAGTATTTT. This chain connects TRBV29-1 to TRBJ2-3, with a weak D call TRBD2 (5 bases). Germline V gene lookup returns CDR1 SQVTM and CDR2 ANQGSEA. With 6 bases removed from V and 5 bases from J, the gap between germline ends came to 6 bases. CDR3 length: 10 residues.

This chain joins TRBV7-3 and TRBJ2-1, with 16 bases matching TRBD2. V trimming: 5 bases; J trimming: 7 bases; junction bases outside the gene matches: 11. CDR3 length: 18 residues. Germline V lookup: CDR1 SGHTA, CDR2 FQGTGA. As DNA, the CDR3 is TGTGCCAGCAGCCCCTTGGGACTAGCGGGAGGGCCCGTGAATGAGCAGTTCTTC. Translation gives CASSPLGLAGGPVNEQFF.

This clone has just one count. This rearrangement joins TRBV7-9 to TRBJ2-1; 10 bases align to TRBD1. Trimming removed 2 bases from V and 9 bases from J; junction bases left unmatched: 4. Germline V lookup: CDR1 SEHNR, CDR2 FQNEAQ (reference sequence). This CDR3 has 14 amino acids. The chain's CDR3 is CASSLWTGGGEQFF. Here the CDR3 DNA reads TGTGCCAGCAGCTTATGGACAGGGGGAGGTGAGCAGTTCTTC. The whole variable domain, filled in from reference TRBV7-9 and TRBJ2-1, reads DTGVSQNPRHKITKRGQNVTFRCDPISEHNRLYWYRQTLGQGPEFLTYFQNEAQLEKSRLLSDRFSAERPKGSFSTLEIQRTEQGDSAMYLCASSLWTGGGEQFFGPGTRLTVL.

The chain is built from TRBV25-1 and TRBJ1-2, with TRBD1 matching 9 bases. CDR3 length: 14 amino acids. The V gene end was trimmed by 2 bases and the J gene end by 6 bases; junction bases not matched to a gene: 4. Germline V gene sequence: CDR1 MGHDK, CDR2 SYGVNS. CDR3 bases: TGTGCCAGCAGTGAAGACAGGGGGTTTCATGGCTACACCTTC. It is translated as CASSEDRGFHGYTF.

This clone was seen only once. The rearrangement links TRBV7-2 to TRBJ2-1, with 9 bases lining up with TRBD2. Germline CDR1 SGHTA, CDR2 FQGNSA. The CDR3 has 13 residues. V lost 3 bases to trimming and J lost 14 bases; unmatched junction nucleotides: 8. Written as DNA, the CDR3 is TGTGCCAGCAGCTTTACTAGCGGGTTCTCGGAGTTCTTC. It is translated as CASSFTSGFSEFF.

This rearrangement joins TRBV28 to TRBJ2-7; 10 nucleotides align to TRBD1. V trimming: 5 bases; J trimming: 3 bases; junction bases outside the gene matches: 7. Germline values: CDR1 MDHEN, CDR2 SYDVKM. CDR3 length: 15 amino acids. CDR3 coding DNA: TGTGCCAGCAGTCCTGCCGGGACAGGGGACTACGAGCAGTACTTC. This translates into CASSPAGTGDYEQYF.

The CDR3 reads CASSDGEQETQYF. The DNA for the CDR3 is TGTGCCAGCAGCGATGGAGAACAAGAGACCCAGTACTTC. The chain combines TRBV9 with TRBJ2-5; D is undetermined. Germline V lookup: CDR1 SGDLS, CDR2 YYNGEE. CDR3 length equals 13 residues. Trimming stripped 3 bases from V and 2 bases from J, with 8 bases between.

This sequence joins TRBV6-5 and TRBJ2-7; 8 bases are shared with TRBD2. The V and J ends lost 6 bases and 7 bases, in that order; junction bases with no gene match: 14. The CDR3 contains 15 residues. Per germline, CDR1 MNHEY and CDR2 SVGAGI. This CDR3 reads CASSRDSGLAGEQYF. As DNA, the CDR3 is TGTGCCAGCAGCCGGGACTCAGGACTAGCCGGGGAGCAGTACTTC.

The chain links TRBV5-4 to TRBJ1-2, with D tentatively TRBD1 (6 bases). The V end was cut by 2 bases, the J end by 9 bases, with 8 bases between. The germline gives CDR1 SGHNT, CDR2 YYREEE (reference sequence). The CDR3 contains 11 residues. DNA of the CDR3: TGTGCCAGCAGCTTTACAGGGAGCTACACCTTC. This gives the protein CASSFTGSYTF.

This chain links TRBV7-9 with TRBJ2-7; D perhaps matches TRBD2 (7 bases). The V and J ends lost 5 bases and 4 bases respectively, with 15 bases between them. The CDR3 has 14 amino acids. Looked up from germline, CDR1 is SEHNR and CDR2 is FQNEAQ (reference sequence). CDR3 coding DNA: TGTGCCAGCAGCACTGACAGGCGGGGGTACGAGCAGTACTTC. Translated, it gives CASSTDRRGYEQYF.

The chain has TRBV19 and TRBJ1-6; D is perhaps TRBD1 (6 bases). This CDR3 has 14 residues. V shed 1 base and J shed 7 bases, with 8 bases lying between them. Germline V CDR1 and CDR2: LNHDA, SQIVND (reference sequence). The CDR3 reads CASSIGTENSPLHF. The CDR3 nucleotides read TGTGCCAGTAGTATAGGGACAGAGAATTCACCCCTCCACTTT.

V usage is TRBV11-3 and J usage is TRBJ1-3; possibly TRBD1 for D (5 bases). This CDR3 has 14 amino acids. CDR1 and CDR2 (germline): SGHNT, YENEEA. Trimming pared 5 bases from V and 8 bases from J, leaving 16 bases between. CDR3 region: CASSPGNPGDTIYF. The CDR3 coding sequence is TGTGCCAGCAGCCCGGGGAACCCGGGGGACACCATATATTTT. The full variable domain, in which reference TRBV11-3 and TRBJ1-3 provide the parts outside the CDR3, is EAGVVQSPRYKIIEKKQPVAFWCNPISGHNTLYWYLQNLGQGPELLIRYENEEAVDDSQLPKDRFSAERLKGVDSTLKIQPAELGDSAVYLCASSPGNPGDTIYFGEGSWLTVV.